This TCR beta chain was identified in a study of naive CD8 T cells in extremely preterm neonates. Here immunoSEQ multiplex PCR was the method, and the copy in TCRdb shows in-frame clones only, minus some. The sample consists of 21,000 or so clones, more than 70% of them appearing once. Study observations and caveats: Relative to older groups, preterm infants had shorter, less trimmed CDR3s with fewer N additions. The authors flagged variable productive template counts in preterm samples. Term neonates about 0.4%, young children 0.03%, adults about 0.01%; preterm neonates shared less than 3.5%.

Preterm samples came from extremely preterm deliveries at about 22-28 weeks. Mothers with known HIV infection were excluded. Comment on this clone: Its antigen remains unknown.

This clonotype was obtained from a boy who was born preterm. Sequenced: naive CD8+ T cells from cord blood.

The CDR3 here is CASSYLAGGQETQYF. The CDR3 nucleotides read TGTGCCAGCAGTTATCTAGCGGGGGGGCAAGAGACCCAGTACTTC. The gene calls are TRBV6-5 and TRBJ2-5, with 12 bases matching TRBD2. The CDR3 totals 15 residues. Trimming removed 3 bases from V and 2 bases from J; junction bases left unmatched: 1. CDR1 is MNHEY, CDR2 SVGAGI, per germline.